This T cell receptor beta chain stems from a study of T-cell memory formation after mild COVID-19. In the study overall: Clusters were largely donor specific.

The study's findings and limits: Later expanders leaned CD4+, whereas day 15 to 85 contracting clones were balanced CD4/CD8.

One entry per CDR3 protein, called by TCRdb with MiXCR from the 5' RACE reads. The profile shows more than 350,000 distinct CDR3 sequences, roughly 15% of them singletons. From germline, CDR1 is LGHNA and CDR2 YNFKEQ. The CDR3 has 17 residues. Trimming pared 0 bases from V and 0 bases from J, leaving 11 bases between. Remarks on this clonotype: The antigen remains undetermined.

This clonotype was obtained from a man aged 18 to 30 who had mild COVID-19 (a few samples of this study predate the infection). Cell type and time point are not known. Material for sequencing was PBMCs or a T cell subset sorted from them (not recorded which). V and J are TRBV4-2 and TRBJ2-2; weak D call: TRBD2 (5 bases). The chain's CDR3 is CASSQDLRRANTGELFF. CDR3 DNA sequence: TGTGCCAGCAGCCAAGATCTGAGGCGGGCGAACACCGGGGAGCTGTTTTTT.